This passage covers 10 T cell receptor beta chains from one sample sequenced in a study of human T cells and chemical hapten exposure. Documented time point: pre-sensitization, week 0. Treatment defined: therapeutic diphenylcyclopropenone sensitization with weekly scalp DPC. MiXCR, run by TCRdb on the RACE reads, gives a single entry per CDR3 protein. Here the sample spans about 98,000 distinct CDR3 sequences, 9.5% to 14% being singletons. Specimen: whole blood, collected in connection with sensitization to the hapten diphenylcyclopropenone (DPC). The receptors were gathered from a woman aged 55-75 years with alopecia areata. Some clones in this sample may be carry-over from other donors' samples.

This clonotype was seen repeatedly, ten times or more. The gene calls are TRBV24-1 and TRBJ2-7, with D possibly TRBD1 on 6 matching bases. Trimming removed 3 bases at V and 1 base at J, with 9 bases between. This CDR3 is 14 amino acids long. Germline values: CDR1 KGHDR, CDR2 SFDVKD. The CDR3 bases are TGTGCCACCAGTGATCCAGGACAGTCCTACGAGCAGTACTTC. It specifies CATSDPGQSYEQYF.

This clonotype was recorded at least ten times. J is TRBJ1-1 and V is TRBV25-1; possible D gene TRBD1, 6 bases. This CDR3 has 15 amino acids. The germline gives CDR1 MGHDK, CDR2 SYGVNS. V dropped 8 bases and J dropped 1 base, with 17 bases sitting between them. CDR3 DNA sequence: TGTGCCAGCGCCTGGGGGGCAGGATCGAACACTGAAGCTTTCTTT. Protein: CASAWGAGSNTEAFF. Combining the CDR3 with reference TRBV25-1 and TRBJ1-1 gives the whole variable domain EADIYQTPRYLVIGTGKKITLECSQTMGHDKMYWYQQDPGMELHLIHYSYGVNSTEKGDLSSESTVSRIRTEHFPLTLESARPSHTSQYLCASAWGAGSNTEAFFGQGTRLTVV.

This clonotype was seen repeatedly, ten times or more. Here the CDR3 reads CSARDRGNSPLHF. CDR3 nucleotides: TGCAGTGCCCGGGACAGGGGAAATTCACCCCTCCACTTT. V gene TRBV20-1 combines with J gene TRBJ1-6; 10 bases match TRBD1. Unmatched junction bases numbered 3, after V lost 6 bases and J lost 7 bases. The CDR3 is 13 amino acids. Looked up from germline, CDR1 is DFQATT and CDR2 is SNEGSKA (reference sequence).

This clonotype was counted a few times. The chain carries TRBV12-3 or TRBV12-4 and TRBJ2-2; 7 bases are a match to TRBD2. This CDR3 contains 15 residues. Trimming removed 8 bases from V and 5 bases from J; junction bases left unmatched: 11. In DNA form, the CDR3 reads TGTGCCAGCGCCTTGACTAGCCCTGATACCGGGGAGCTGTTTTTT. It codes for CASALTSPDTGELFF.

The chain joins TRBV4-1 to TRBJ1-2, with D possibly matching TRBD1 (5 bases). The CDR3 loop spans 17 amino acids. The V gene's germline CDR1 is MGHRA and CDR2 YSYEKL. Trimming pared 2 bases from V and 5 bases from J, leaving 21 bases between. CDR3 DNA sequence: TGCGCCAGCAGCCAATCCTCAGGGATGGAGGGTCGATATGGCTACACCTTC. Protein product: CASSQSSGMEGRYGYTF.

In its sample, this clonotype was seen a few times. The gene calls are TRBV20-1 and TRBJ2-5; D is unresolved. Germline values: CDR1 DFQATT, CDR2 SNEGSKA (reference sequence). The CDR3 is made up of 11 amino acids. V lost 3 bases and J lost 2, with 4 bases in between. CDR3 in DNA: TGCAGTGCTAGCCTTCAAGAGACCCAGTACTTC. This translates into CSASLQETQYF.

This clonotype was counted many times. The rearrangement uses TRBV29-1 and TRBJ2-7; possibly TRBD1 for D (6 bases). Germline V gene sequence: CDR1 SQVTM, CDR2 ANQGSEA. The ends were cut back, 7 bases at V and 3 bases at J, with 10 bases in the middle. This CDR3 comprises 11 residues. Written as DNA, the CDR3 is TGCAGCGCTACAGGGATCTACGAGCAGTACTTC. It specifies CSATGIYEQYF.

The chain is built from TRBV5-6 and TRBJ1-1; no clear D. With 0 bases removed from V and 4 bases from J, the gap between germline ends came to 16 bases. CDR1 and CDR2 (germline): SGHDT, YYEEEE. The CDR3 has 16 amino acids. For the CDR3, the DNA is TGTGCCAGCAGCTTGGGTGGACGAACAGATAGCACTGAAGCTTTCTTT. It specifies CASSLGGRTDSTEAFF.

Comment on this clonotype: A much larger clone lies one base from this, so it may be a read error. The CDR3 loop reads CASSPWDRPYGYTF. The CDR3 DNA reads TGTGCCAGCTCACCATGGGACAGGCCGTATGGCTACACCTTC. The chain uses TRBV18 and TRBJ1-2; 8 bases align to TRBD1. The V gene's germline CDR1 is KGHSH and CDR2 LQKENI. CDR3 length equals 14 residues. Trimming cost V 2 bases and J 5 bases; bases outside gene matches: 4.

The V and J genes are TRBV5-1 and TRBJ2-1; D ambiguous. CDR1 and CDR2 from the germline V gene are SGHRS and YFSETQ. With 0 bases removed from V and 3 bases from J, the gap between germline ends came to 4 bases. The CDR3 runs to 13 residues. The CDR3 sequence is CASSLDDYNEQFF. The CDR3 coding sequence is TGCGCCAGCAGCTTGGACGACTACAATGAGCAGTTCTTC.